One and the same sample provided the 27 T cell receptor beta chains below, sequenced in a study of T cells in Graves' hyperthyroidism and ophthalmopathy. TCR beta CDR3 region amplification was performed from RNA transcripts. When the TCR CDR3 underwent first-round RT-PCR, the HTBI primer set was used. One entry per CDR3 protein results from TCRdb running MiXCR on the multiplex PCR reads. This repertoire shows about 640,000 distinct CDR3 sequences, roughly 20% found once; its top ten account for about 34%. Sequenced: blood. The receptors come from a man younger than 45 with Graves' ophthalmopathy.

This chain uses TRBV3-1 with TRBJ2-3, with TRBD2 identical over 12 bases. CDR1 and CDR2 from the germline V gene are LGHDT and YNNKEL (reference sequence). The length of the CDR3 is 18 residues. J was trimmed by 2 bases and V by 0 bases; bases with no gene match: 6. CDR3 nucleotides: TGTGCCAGCAGCCAAGATCCGGGACTAGCGGGTCTCACAGATACGCAGTATTTT. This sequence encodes CASSQDPGLAGLTDTQYF.

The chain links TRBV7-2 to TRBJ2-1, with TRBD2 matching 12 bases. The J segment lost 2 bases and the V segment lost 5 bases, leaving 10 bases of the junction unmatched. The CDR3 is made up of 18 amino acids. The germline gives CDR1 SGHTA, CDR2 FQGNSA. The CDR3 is CASSPGLAGSVAYNEQFF. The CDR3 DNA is TGTGCCAGCAGCCCAGGACTAGCGGGATCGGTCGCCTACAATGAGCAGTTCTTC. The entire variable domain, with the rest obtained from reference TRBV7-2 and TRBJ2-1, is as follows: GAGVSQSPSNKVTEKGKDVELRCDPISGHTALYWYRQSLGQGLEFLIYFQGNSAPDKSGLPSDRFSAERTGGSVSTLTIQRTQQEDSAVYLCASSPGLAGSVAYNEQFFGPGTRLTVL.

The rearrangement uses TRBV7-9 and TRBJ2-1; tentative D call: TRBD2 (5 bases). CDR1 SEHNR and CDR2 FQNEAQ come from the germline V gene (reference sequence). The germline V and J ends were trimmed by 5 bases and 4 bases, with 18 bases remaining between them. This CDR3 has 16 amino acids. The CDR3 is CASSGPGGSRYNEQFF. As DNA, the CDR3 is TGTGCCAGCAGCGGGCCTGGAGGATCTAGGTACAATGAGCAGTTCTTC.

The CDR3 reads CASSSDRTWSSGANVLTF. CDR3 sequence (DNA): TGTGCCAGCAGTTCCGACAGGACATGGAGCTCTGGGGCCAACGTCCTGACTTTC. The V call is TRBV28, the J call TRBJ2-6; the D gene is possibly TRBD1 (6 bases). The germline gives CDR1 MDHEN, CDR2 SYDVKM. V was cut by 4 bases and J by 0 bases, with 16 bases left in between. The CDR3 runs 18 residues.

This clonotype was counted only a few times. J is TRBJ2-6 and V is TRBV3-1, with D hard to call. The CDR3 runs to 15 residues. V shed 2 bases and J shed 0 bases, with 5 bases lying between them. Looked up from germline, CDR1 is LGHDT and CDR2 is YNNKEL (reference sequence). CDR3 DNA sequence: TGTGCCAGCAGCCAATACAGCTCTGGGGCCAACGTCCTGACTTTC. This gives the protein CASSQYSSGANVLTF.

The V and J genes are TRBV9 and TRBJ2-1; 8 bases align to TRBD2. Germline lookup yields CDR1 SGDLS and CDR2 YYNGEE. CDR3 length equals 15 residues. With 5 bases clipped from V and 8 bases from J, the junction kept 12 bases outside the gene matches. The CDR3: CASSASGTSIYEQFF. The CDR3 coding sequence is TGTGCCAGCAGTGCCTCCGGGACTAGTATCTATGAGCAGTTCTTC.

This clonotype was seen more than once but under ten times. CDR3 amino acids: CASSSPGGADTQYF. The CDR3 nucleotides are TGTGCCAGCAGCTCCCCCGGTGGGGCAGATACGCAGTATTTT. The V call is TRBV7-9, the J call TRBJ2-3, with D uncertain. This CDR3 is built from 14 residues. CDR1 and CDR2 (germline): SEHNR, FQNEAQ (reference sequence). The V end lost 4 bases, the J end lost 4 bases, and 12 bases lay between the germline ends.

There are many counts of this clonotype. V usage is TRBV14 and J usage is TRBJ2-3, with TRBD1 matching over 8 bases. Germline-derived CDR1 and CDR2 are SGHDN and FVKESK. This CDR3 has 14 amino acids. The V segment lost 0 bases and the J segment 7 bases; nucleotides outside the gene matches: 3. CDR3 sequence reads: CASSQDRTGNTQYF. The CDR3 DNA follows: TGTGCCAGCAGCCAAGATCGGACAGGGAATACGCAGTATTTT.

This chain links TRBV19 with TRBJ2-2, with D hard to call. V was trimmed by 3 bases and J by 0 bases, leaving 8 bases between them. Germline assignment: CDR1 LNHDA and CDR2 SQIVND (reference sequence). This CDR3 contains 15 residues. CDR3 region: CASSIQAPNTGELFF. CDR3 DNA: TGTGCCAGTAGTATTCAGGCTCCGAACACCGGGGAGCTGTTTTTT.

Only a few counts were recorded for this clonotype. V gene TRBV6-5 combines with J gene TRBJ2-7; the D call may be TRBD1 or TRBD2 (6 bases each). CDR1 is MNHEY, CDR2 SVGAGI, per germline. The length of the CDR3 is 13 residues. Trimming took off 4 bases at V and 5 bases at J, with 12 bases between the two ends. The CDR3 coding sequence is TGTGCCAGCAGTTTAGGGGGGACCCACGAGCAGTACTTC. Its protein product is CASSLGGTHEQYF.

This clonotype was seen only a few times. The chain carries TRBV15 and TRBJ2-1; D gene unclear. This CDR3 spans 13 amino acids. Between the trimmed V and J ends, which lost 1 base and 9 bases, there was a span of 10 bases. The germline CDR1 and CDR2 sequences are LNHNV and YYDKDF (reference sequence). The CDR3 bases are TGTGCCACCAGCAGAGCATATTTGGGTGAGCAGTTCTTC. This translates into CATSRAYLGEQFF.

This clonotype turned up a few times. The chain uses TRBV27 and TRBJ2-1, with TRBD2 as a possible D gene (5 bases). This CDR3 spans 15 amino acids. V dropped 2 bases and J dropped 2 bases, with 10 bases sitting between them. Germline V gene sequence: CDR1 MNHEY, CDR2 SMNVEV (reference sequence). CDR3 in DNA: TGTGCCAGCAGTTTAACTAGGGATACCTACAATGAGCAGTTCTTC. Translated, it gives CASSLTRDTYNEQFF.

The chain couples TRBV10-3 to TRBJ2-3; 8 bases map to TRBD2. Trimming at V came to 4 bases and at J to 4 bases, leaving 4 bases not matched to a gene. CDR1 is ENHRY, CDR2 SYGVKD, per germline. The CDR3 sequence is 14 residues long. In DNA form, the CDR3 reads TGTGCCATCAGTGGGGGACTAGGGCCAGATACGCAGTATTTT. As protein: CAISGGLGPDTQYF.

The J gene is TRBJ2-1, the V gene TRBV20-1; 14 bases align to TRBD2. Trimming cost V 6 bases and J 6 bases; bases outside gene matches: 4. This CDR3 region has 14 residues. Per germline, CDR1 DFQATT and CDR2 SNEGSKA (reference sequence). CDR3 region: CSAGLAGGPNEQFF. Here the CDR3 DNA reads TGCAGTGCCGGACTAGCGGGAGGTCCCAATGAGCAGTTCTTC.

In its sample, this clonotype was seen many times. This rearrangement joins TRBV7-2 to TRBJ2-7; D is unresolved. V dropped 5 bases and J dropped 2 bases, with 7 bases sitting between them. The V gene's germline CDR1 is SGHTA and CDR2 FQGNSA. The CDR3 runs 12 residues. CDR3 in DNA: TGTGCCAGCAGCCCGACCGCCTACGAGCAGTACTTC. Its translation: CASSPTAYEQYF.

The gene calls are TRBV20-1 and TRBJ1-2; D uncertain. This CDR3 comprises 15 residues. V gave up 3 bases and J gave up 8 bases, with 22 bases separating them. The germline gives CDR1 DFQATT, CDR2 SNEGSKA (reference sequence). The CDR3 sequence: CSARAVQHPPMGYTF. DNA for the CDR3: TGCAGTGCTAGGGCGGTACAACACCCCCCTATGGGCTACACCTTC.

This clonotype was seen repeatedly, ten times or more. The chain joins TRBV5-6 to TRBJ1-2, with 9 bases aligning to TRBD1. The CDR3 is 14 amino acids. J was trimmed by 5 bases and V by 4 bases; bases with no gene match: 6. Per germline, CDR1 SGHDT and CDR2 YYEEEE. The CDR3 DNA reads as TGTGCCAGCAGCCCACAGGGGGCGGGATATGGCTACACCTTC. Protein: CASSPQGAGYGYTF.

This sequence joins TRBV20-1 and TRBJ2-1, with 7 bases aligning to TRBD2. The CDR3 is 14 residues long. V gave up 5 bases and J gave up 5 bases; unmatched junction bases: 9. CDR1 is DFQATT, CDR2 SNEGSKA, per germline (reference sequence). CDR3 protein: CSAARLAENNEQFF. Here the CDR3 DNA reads TGCAGTGCTGCCAGGCTAGCGGAAAACAATGAGCAGTTCTTC.

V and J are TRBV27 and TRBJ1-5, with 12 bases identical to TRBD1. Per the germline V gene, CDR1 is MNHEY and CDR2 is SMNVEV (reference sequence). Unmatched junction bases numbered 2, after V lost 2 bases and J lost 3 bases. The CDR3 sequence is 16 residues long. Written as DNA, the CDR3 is TGTGCCAGCAGTTTAGGGACAGGGGGCGACAATCAGCCCCAGCATTTT. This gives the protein CASSLGTGGDNQPQHF.

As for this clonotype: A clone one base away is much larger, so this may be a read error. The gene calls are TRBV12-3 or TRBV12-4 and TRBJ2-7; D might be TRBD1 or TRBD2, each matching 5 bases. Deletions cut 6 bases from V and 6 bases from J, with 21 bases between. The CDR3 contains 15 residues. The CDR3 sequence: CASSPLRGSGCEQYF. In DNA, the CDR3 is TGTGCCAGCAGCCCACTTAGGGGCAGCGGCTGCGAGCAGTACTTC.

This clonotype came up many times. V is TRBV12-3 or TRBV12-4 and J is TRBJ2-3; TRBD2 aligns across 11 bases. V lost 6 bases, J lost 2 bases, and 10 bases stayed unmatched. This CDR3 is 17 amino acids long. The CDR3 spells CASRPYSGRVLTDTQYF. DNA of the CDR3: TGTGCCAGCAGGCCCTATAGCGGGAGGGTACTCACAGATACGCAGTATTTT.

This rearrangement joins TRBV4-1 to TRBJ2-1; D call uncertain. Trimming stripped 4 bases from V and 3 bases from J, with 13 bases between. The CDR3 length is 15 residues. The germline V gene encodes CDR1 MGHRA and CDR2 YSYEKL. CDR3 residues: CASSPVLLGYNEQFF. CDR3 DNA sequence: TGCGCCAGCAGCCCCGTCCTGTTGGGCTACAATGAGCAGTTCTTC.

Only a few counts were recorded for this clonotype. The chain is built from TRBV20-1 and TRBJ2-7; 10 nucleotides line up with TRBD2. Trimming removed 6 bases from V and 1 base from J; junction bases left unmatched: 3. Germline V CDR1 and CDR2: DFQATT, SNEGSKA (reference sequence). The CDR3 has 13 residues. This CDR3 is CSASSGRSYEQYF. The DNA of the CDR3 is TGCAGTGCCTCTAGCGGGAGATCCTACGAGCAGTACTTC.

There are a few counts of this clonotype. The CDR3 spells CASSARRLAGPGNIQYF. CDR3 DNA: TGTGCCAGCAGTGCCCGACGGCTAGCGGGCCCTGGAAACATTCAGTACTTC. This sequence joins TRBV6-1 and TRBJ2-4; TRBD2 aligns across 8 bases. Losses at the gene ends were 4 bases for V and 6 bases for J; bases not matched to a gene: 14. CDR1 MNHNS and CDR2 SASEGT come from the germline V gene. CDR3 size: 17 residues.

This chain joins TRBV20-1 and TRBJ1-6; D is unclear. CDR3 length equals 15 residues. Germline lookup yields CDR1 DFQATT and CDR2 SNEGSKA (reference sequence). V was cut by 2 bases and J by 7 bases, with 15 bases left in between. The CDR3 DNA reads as TGCAGTGCTAGATTTATCGGGCAGAAAAATTCACCCCTCCACTTT. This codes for CSARFIGQKNSPLHF.

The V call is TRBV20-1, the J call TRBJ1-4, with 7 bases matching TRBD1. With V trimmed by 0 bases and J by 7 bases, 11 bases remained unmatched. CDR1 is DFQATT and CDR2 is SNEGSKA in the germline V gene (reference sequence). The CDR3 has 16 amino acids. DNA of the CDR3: TGCAGTGCTAGAGATAATCCGACAGGGATGACTGAAAAACTGTTTTTT. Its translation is CSARDNPTGMTEKLFF.

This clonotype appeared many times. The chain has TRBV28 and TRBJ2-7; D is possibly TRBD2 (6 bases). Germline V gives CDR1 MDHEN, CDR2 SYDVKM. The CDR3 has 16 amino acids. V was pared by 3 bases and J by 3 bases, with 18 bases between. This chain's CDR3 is CASSFLRREEGYEQYF. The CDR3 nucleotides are TGTGCCAGCAGTTTCCTCCGGCGAGAGGAGGGCTACGAGCAGTACTTC.